Following are 30 T cell receptor beta chains from one sample sequenced in a study of Ad26.COV2.S vaccination and SARS-CoV-2 variants. Regarding treatment: about 20 received Ad26.COV2.S at low or high dose, single or two shots; roughly 5 received placebo; per-sample allocation not given. Collection of the samples took place on day 63 after the first injection of vaccine or placebo. The protocol was immunoSEQ multiplex PCR, while the TCRdb copy is restricted to in-frame clones and leaves out a portion. The sample carries about 380,000 clones, roughly 80% recorded once. This sample comprised peripheral blood, obtained in a trial of Ad26.COV2.S vaccine versus placebo. Source of these receptors: a person aged 18-60 years who received the Ad26.COV2.S COVID-19 vaccine or a placebo.

By proportion, this clone is medium-sized. The genes are TRBV6-5 and TRBJ2-3; a weak D match, TRBD1 (5 bases). Trimming took off 3 bases at V and 6 bases at J, with 13 bases between the two ends. Germline V gene lookup returns CDR1 MNHEY and CDR2 SVGAGI. This CDR3 has 14 residues. The chain's CDR3 is CASSYGTGADTQYF. Written as DNA, the CDR3 is TGTGCCAGCAGTTATGGAACAGGAGCGGATACGCAGTATTTT.

V and J are TRBV4-2 and TRBJ2-1, with D perhaps TRBD2 (5 bases). Germline V gene sequence: CDR1 LGHNA, CDR2 YNFKEQ. CDR3 length: 16 amino acids. V was shortened by 0 bases and J by 0 bases, with 9 bases between the two germline ends. This CDR3 reads CASSQESGSSYNEQFF. CDR3 coding DNA: TGTGCCAGCAGCCAAGAGAGCGGCAGCTCCTACAATGAGCAGTTCTTC.

The rearrangement joins TRBV30 to TRBJ1-1, with TRBD1 matching 9 bases. This CDR3 region has 14 residues. V trimming: 2 bases; J trimming: 3 bases; junction bases outside the gene matches: 4. Germline-derived CDR1 and CDR2 are GTSNPN and SVGIG (reference sequence). The CDR3 DNA follows: TGTGCCTGGAGTCCTTGGACAGGGGACACTGAAGCTTTCTTT. This gives the protein CAWSPWTGDTEAFF.

The chain is built from TRBV6-5 and TRBJ1-1, with D possibly TRBD1 on 5 matching bases. Per germline, CDR1 MNHEY and CDR2 SVGAGI. The V and J ends lost 2 bases and 4 bases respectively, with 8 bases between them. This CDR3 has 13 amino acids. The DNA for the CDR3 is TGTGCCAGCAGTTACGCGCAGGGCACTGAAGCTTTCTTT. This translates into CASSYAQGTEAFF.

This clone was picked up a small number of times. This sequence joins TRBV7-9 and TRBJ2-5; no firm D call. This CDR3 comprises 11 residues. CDR1 is SEHNR, CDR2 FQNEAQ, per germline (reference sequence). Trimming cost V 5 bases and J 5 bases, with 6 bases left between them. The CDR3 nucleotides are TGTGCCAGCAGCGGTAAGGAGACCCAGTACTTC. Encoded protein: CASSGKETQYF.

The chain is built from TRBV19 and TRBJ1-5; TRBD1 agrees at 11 bases. J gave up 3 bases and V 4 bases, and 5 bases lay outside the gene matches. Germline loops: CDR1 LNHDA, CDR2 SQIVND (reference sequence). The CDR3 spans 16 residues. This CDR3 reads CASSTDRGLVNQPQHF. The CDR3 DNA reads TGTGCCAGTAGTACGGACAGGGGGCTGGTCAATCAGCCCCAGCATTTT.

This clone was seen a few times. This chain uses TRBV25-1 with TRBJ1-6; D is unresolved. Between the trimmed V and J ends, which lost 6 bases and 4 bases, there was a span of 7 bases. The CDR3 extends over 13 amino acids. CDR1 and CDR2 from the germline V gene are MGHDK and SYGVNS. CDR3 DNA sequence: TGTGCCAGCAGGGCAGGATATAATTCACCCCTCCACTTT. The encoded protein is CASRAGYNSPLHF. The variable domain in full, with the rest retrieved from reference TRBV25-1 and TRBJ1-6, is EADIYQTPRYLVIGTGKKITLECSQTMGHDKMYWYQQDPGMELHLIHYSYGVNSTEKGDLSSESTVSRIRTEHFPLTLESARPSHTSQYLCASRAGYNSPLHFGNGTRLTVT.

The V call is TRBV4-1, the J call TRBJ1-5, with a possible D match to TRBD1 (6 bases). Trimming cost V 3 bases and J 7 bases, with 16 bases left between them. Germline lookup yields CDR1 MGHRA and CDR2 YSYEKL. CDR3 length: 15 amino acids. CDR3 protein: CASSHLGGAWQPQHF. CDR3 nucleotides: TGCGCCAGCAGCCATCTGGGGGGCGCGTGGCAGCCCCAGCATTTT.

The V call is TRBV6-5, the J call TRBJ2-1, with D perhaps TRBD1 or TRBD2 (5 bases each). CDR3 length: 13 residues. Germline CDR1 reads MNHEY; CDR2 reads SVGAGI. V lost 5 bases and J lost 6, with 11 bases in between. CDR3 amino acids: CASSRQLANEQFF. The CDR3 coding sequence is TGTGCCAGCAGTAGACAGCTAGCCAATGAGCAGTTCTTC.

V gene TRBV7-8 combines with J gene TRBJ1-2, with 9 nucleotides matching TRBD1. Germline V gene sequence: CDR1 SGHVS, CDR2 FQNEAQ. With V trimmed by 5 bases and J by 7 bases, 8 bases remained unmatched. There are 14 residues in the CDR3. The CDR3, as DNA: TGTGCCAGCAGCCGTGGACAGGGGCTAGGTGGCTACACCTTC. Its protein is CASSRGQGLGGYTF.

This sequence joins TRBV6-5 and TRBJ1-6, with D perhaps TRBD1 (6 bases). The CDR3 consists of 15 residues. V lost 6 bases and J 1 base, leaving 10 bases between the germline ends. Germline loops: CDR1 MNHEY, CDR2 SVGAGI. In nucleotides, the CDR3 is TGTGCCAGCAGCCTACAGGGTTCCTATAATTCACCCCTCCACTTT. As protein: CASSLQGSYNSPLHF.

The gene calls are TRBV2 and TRBJ1-4, with 7 bases lining up with TRBD1. V was clipped by 4 bases and J by 8 bases; unmatched bases: 7. The CDR3 is made up of 14 amino acids. Per the germline V gene, CDR1 is SNHLY and CDR2 is FYNNEI. CDR3 protein: CASSVTRGSEKLFF. The CDR3 coding sequence is TGTGCCAGCAGTGTAACCAGGGGGTCGGAAAAACTGTTTTTT.

This rearrangement joins TRBV24-1 to TRBJ2-5; 8 positions agree with TRBD1. V shed 1 base, J shed 5 bases, and the junction held 8 bases outside the gene matches. Germline CDR1 is KGHDR and CDR2 is SFDVKD. This CDR3 region has 16 residues. The CDR3: CATSDFAPGGLETQYF. The CDR3 region has the DNA TGTGCCACCAGTGATTTCGCGCCAGGGGGCCTGGAGACCCAGTACTTC.

J is TRBJ2-7 and V is TRBV5-1; weak D call: TRBD2 (5 bases). Germline V gene sequence: CDR1 SGHRS, CDR2 YFSETQ. The CDR3 has 13 residues. Trimming left V 4 bases short and J 3 bases short, with 11 bases between. CDR3 coding DNA: TGCGCCAGCAGCCCCACCGGGGTCTACGAGCAGTACTTC. Translation: CASSPTGVYEQYF.

The chain links TRBV19 to TRBJ2-4; D ambiguous. This CDR3 spans 13 amino acids. Germline assignment: CDR1 LNHDA and CDR2 SQIVND (reference sequence). V was pared by 0 bases and J by 11 bases, with 11 bases between. CDR3 bases: TGTGCCAGTAGTATAGATCTAGTGGGGTTTCAGTACTTC. As protein: CASSIDLVGFQYF.

The CDR3: CASSSPSGSTDTQYF. For the CDR3, the DNA is TGTGCCAGCAGCTCTCCCTCTGGTAGCACAGATACGCAGTATTTT. This chain joins TRBV5-6 and TRBJ2-3; no reliable D call. The germline gives CDR1 SGHDT, CDR2 YYEEEE. The CDR3 runs to 15 residues. With 3 bases removed from V and 0 bases from J, the gap between germline ends came to 11 bases.

CDR3: CAWTAREGTGQETQYF. CDR3 bases: TGTGCCTGGACCGCACGGGAAGGTACGGGCCAAGAGACCCAGTACTTC. The rearrangement links TRBV30 to TRBJ2-5; perhaps TRBD2 as D (5 bases). Germline loops: CDR1 GTSNPN, CDR2 SVGIG (reference sequence). This CDR3 is built from 16 residues. The V end lost 4 bases, the J end lost 1 base, and 19 bases lay between the germline ends.

CDR3 region: CASSLAALTNEKLFF. CDR3 coding DNA: TGTGCCAGCAGCTTAGCGGCGTTAACTAATGAAAAACTGTTTTTT. This sequence joins TRBV7-2 and TRBJ1-4; no reliable D call. The CDR3 runs to 15 residues. Per germline, CDR1 SGHTA and CDR2 FQGNSA. Trimming removed 0 bases at V and 1 base at J, with 6 bases between.

This sequence joins TRBV7-2 and TRBJ1-2; TRBD1 is a possible D gene (5 bases). Per the germline V gene, CDR1 is SGHTA and CDR2 is FQGNSA. V was pared by 7 bases and J by 2 bases, with 20 bases between. This CDR3 has 16 amino acids. The CDR3 DNA follows: TGTGCCAGCACCCACCGGGACCCCGGACCCAACTATGGCTACACCTTC. Amino acids: CASTHRDPGPNYGYTF.

The chain links TRBV27 to TRBJ2-3; 10 positions match TRBD2. Per germline, CDR1 MNHEY and CDR2 SMNVEV (reference sequence). V shed 10 bases, J shed 4 bases, and the junction held 8 bases outside the gene matches. The CDR3 covers 14 residues. The CDR3 DNA reads as TGTGCCACTTCCCCAGCGGGAGGGCCAGATACGCAGTATTTT. Translation: CATSPAGGPDTQYF.

This clone was seen once. The chain uses TRBV15 and TRBJ1-5; no reliable D call. The CDR3 consists of 16 residues. The germline V gene encodes CDR1 LNHNV and CDR2 YYDKDF (reference sequence). Trimming took 0 bases from V and 1 from J, leaving 10 bases between them. DNA of the CDR3: TGTGCCACCAGCAGAGATCTCGATTTAAGCAATCAGCCCCAGCATTTT. Protein product: CATSRDLDLSNQPQHF. Full variable domain (rest looked up from reference TRBV15 and TRBJ1-5): DAMVIQNPRYQVTQFGKPVTLSCSQTLNHNVMYWYQQKSSQAPKLLFHYYDKDFNNEADTPDNFQSRRPNTSFCFLDIRSPGLGDTAMYLCATSRDLDLSNQPQHFGDGTRLSIL.

CDR3 region: CASSLRQEETQYF. For the CDR3, the DNA is TGTGCCAGCAGCTTGCGACAGGAAGAGACCCAGTACTTC. V is TRBV5-6 and J is TRBJ2-5; weak D call: TRBD1 (6 bases). CDR1 is SGHDT and CDR2 is YYEEEE in the germline V gene. This CDR3 region has 13 residues. Deletions cut 1 base from V and 3 bases from J, with 7 bases between.

The rearrangement links TRBV11-3 to TRBJ1-3; TRBD1 agrees at 8 bases. Unmatched junction bases numbered 1, after V lost 2 bases and J lost 4 bases. The CDR3 length is 14 residues. Germline V CDR1 and CDR2: SGHNT, YENEEA. The DNA for the CDR3 is TGTGCCAGCAGCTTACAGGGGGCCGGAAACACCATATATTTT. This gives the protein CASSLQGAGNTIYF.

V is TRBV6-5 and J is TRBJ2-1; the match to TRBD1 covers 11 bases. The CDR3 has 14 residues. The V and J ends lost 7 bases and 7 bases, in that order; junction bases with no gene match: 6. Germline V gene data show CDR1 as MNHEY and CDR2 as SVGAGI. The CDR3 nucleotides read TGTGCCAGCACTCGGGACAGGGGGAATAATGAGCAGTTCTTC. Protein sequence: CASTRDRGNNEQFF.

This chain uses TRBV30 with TRBJ1-4; TRBD1 matches 7 bases. Unmatched junction bases numbered 7, after V lost 7 bases and J lost 8 bases. The CDR3 covers 12 residues. Germline V CDR1 and CDR2: GTSNPN, SVGIG (reference sequence). The CDR3 loop is CASDREGEKLFF. CDR3 coding DNA: TGTGCCTCAGACAGGGAGGGCGAAAAACTGTTTTTT.

The CDR3 protein is CATKLTVAKNIQYF. Written as DNA, the CDR3 is TGTGCCACTAAATTAACCGTAGCCAAAAACATTCAGTACTTC. V usage is TRBV6-5 and J usage is TRBJ2-4, with no clear D. This CDR3 region has 14 residues. The V end was cut by 10 bases, the J end by 0 bases, with 13 bases between. Germline CDR1 is MNHEY and CDR2 is SVGAGI.

This clone was counted only a few times. V and J are TRBV5-5 and TRBJ1-5, with a weak D call TRBD1 (5 bases). There are 13 residues in the CDR3. CDR1 and CDR2 (germline): SGHKS, YYEKEE (reference sequence). Trimming left V 2 bases short and J 4 bases short, with 7 bases between. In DNA form, the CDR3 reads TGTGCCAGCAGCTTTGACAGTAATCAGCCCCAGCATTTT. Translated, it gives CASSFDSNQPQHF.

The rearrangement joins TRBV19 to TRBJ1-1, with D possibly being TRBD1 (5 bases). V was cut by 10 bases and J by 1 base, with 10 bases left in between. Germline V gene sequence: CDR1 LNHDA, CDR2 SQIVND (reference sequence). The CDR3 contains 12 residues. The DNA of the CDR3 is TGTGCCACGGGGAGGGGGAACACTGAAGCTTTCTTT. Its translation is CATGRGNTEAFF.

CDR3 nucleotide sequence: TGTGCCAGCTCTGGCGGGAGTGGCACAGATACGCAGTATTTT. Translation: CASSGGSGTDTQYF. V gene TRBV18 combines with J gene TRBJ2-3, with 7 bases matching TRBD2. Unmatched junction bases numbered 4, after V lost 6 bases and J lost 1 base. The CDR3 is made up of 14 amino acids. CDR1 is KGHSH and CDR2 is LQKENI in the germline V gene. Variable domain in full (rest from reference TRBV18 and TRBJ2-3): NAGVMQNPRHLVRRRGQEARLRCSPMKGHSHVYWYRQLPEEGLKFMVYLQKENIIDESGMPKERFSAEFPKEGPSILRIQQVVRGDSAAYFCASSGGSGTDTQYFGPGTRLTVL.

This chain links TRBV7-9 with TRBJ2-3; TRBD2 matches at 12 bases. The trim removed 4 bases at V and 5 bases at J, leaving 7 bases unmatched. Germline V gene data show CDR1 as SEHNR and CDR2 as FQNEAQ (reference sequence). This CDR3 region has 16 residues. The DNA of the CDR3 is TGTGCCAGCAGCTCAGGACTAGCGGGAATAGTAGATACGCAGTATTTT. Its protein product is CASSSGLAGIVDTQYF.